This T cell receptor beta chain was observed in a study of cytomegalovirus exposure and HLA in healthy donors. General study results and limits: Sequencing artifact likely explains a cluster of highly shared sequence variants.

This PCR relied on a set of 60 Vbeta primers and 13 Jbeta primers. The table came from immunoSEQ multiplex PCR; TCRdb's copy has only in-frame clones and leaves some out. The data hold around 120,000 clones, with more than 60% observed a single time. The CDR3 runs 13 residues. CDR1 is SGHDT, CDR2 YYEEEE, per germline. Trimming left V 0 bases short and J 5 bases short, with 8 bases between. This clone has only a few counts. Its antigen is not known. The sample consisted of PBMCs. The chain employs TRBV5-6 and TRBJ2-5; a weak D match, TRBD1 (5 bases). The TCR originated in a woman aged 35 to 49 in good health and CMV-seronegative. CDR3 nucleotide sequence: TGTGCCAGCAGCTTGGTAGGGGATGAGACCCAGTACTTC. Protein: CASSLVGDETQYF.